The rows below give T cell receptor beta chains drawn from one sample of a study of early T cells in non-severe SARS-CoV-2 infection. Using its own MiXCR run on the 5' RACE reads, TCRdb lists one record per CDR3 protein. The sample records tens of thousands of distinct CDR3 sequences, 12% being singletons. The specimen sequenced was whole blood. All receptors come from an adult who was a healthcare worker with PCR-confirmed SARS-CoV-2 infection or an uninfected control (not recorded which). Each CDR3 is given with its conserved first and last residue. A D gene is named only where the DNA matches it firmly. Clone size is given for some rows only: seen once, a few or many times, or a class if the clone is expanded.

D gene: -; V gene: TRBV29-1; J gene: TRBJ2-3; clone size: many; CDR3 DNA: TGCAGCGTTGAAGATCTGATCCCGCTTTCGAATACGCAGTATTTT; CDR3 protein: CSVEDLIPLSNTQYF
D gene: TRBD2; V gene: TRBV11-2; J gene: TRBJ2-3; clone size: many; CDR3 DNA: TGTGCCAGCACCTTAAACGATGTGCTAGCGGGCACAGATACGCAGTATTTT; CDR3 protein: CASTLNDVLAGTDTQYF
D gene: TRBD1; V gene: TRBV7-9; J gene: TRBJ2-1; clone size: many; CDR3 DNA: TGTGCCAGCAGCTTAGTTTCGACAGGGGAAAATGAGCAGTTCTTC; CDR3 protein: CASSLVSTGENEQFF
D gene: TRBD2; V gene: TRBV2; J gene: TRBJ2-3; clone size: many; CDR3 DNA: TGTGCCAGCACCAGAGCGCCTAGCGGGGGGCCCACAGATACGCAGTATTTT; CDR3 protein: CASTRAPSGGPTDTQYF
D gene: TRBD1; V gene: TRBV12-3/TRBV12-4; J gene: TRBJ2-7; clone size: -; CDR3 DNA: TGTGCCAGCAGTTCATGGACAGGGGTGGAAAACGAGCAGTACTTC; CDR3 protein: CASSSWTGVENEQYF
D gene: -; V gene: TRBV9; J gene: TRBJ2-5; clone size: many; CDR3 DNA: TGTGCCAGCAGCGTGACCGGCGGAGGCGAGACCCAGTACTTC; CDR3 protein: CASSVTGGGETQYF
D gene: TRBD2; V gene: TRBV6-2/TRBV6-3; J gene: TRBJ2-3; clone size: many; CDR3 DNA: TGTGCCAGCAGTTACGGGCTAGCGGGGACCACAGATACGCAGTATTTT; CDR3 protein: CASSYGLAGTTDTQYF
D gene: -; V gene: TRBV29-1; J gene: TRBJ2-3; clone size: -; CDR3 DNA: TGCAGCGTTGAGCCTGGTACCGATACGCAGTATTTT; CDR3 protein: CSVEPGTDTQYF
D gene: -; V gene: TRBV29-1; J gene: TRBJ2-1; clone size: many; CDR3 DNA: TGCAGCGCAGATCCAGGGGGGAATGAGCAGTTCTTC; CDR3 protein: CSADPGGNEQFF
D gene: -; V gene: TRBV20-1; J gene: TRBJ2-1; clone size: many; CDR3 DNA: TGCAGTGCTAAATCGGGCGGATACAATGAGCAGTTCTTC; CDR3 protein: CSAKSGGYNEQFF
D gene: -; V gene: TRBV2; J gene: TRBJ2-1; clone size: once; CDR3 DNA: TGTGCCAGCATGGGGACTTCCTACAATGAGCAGTTCTTC; CDR3 protein: CASMGTSYNEQFF
D gene: TRBD2; V gene: TRBV4-3; J gene: TRBJ2-3; clone size: many; CDR3 DNA: TGCGCCAGCAGCCGGAGGGGTTGGACTAGCGGGAGGATTTGGGATACGCAGTATTTT; CDR3 protein: CASSRRGWTSGRIWDTQYF
D gene: TRBD2; V gene: TRBV29-1; J gene: TRBJ2-1; clone size: few; CDR3 DNA: TGCAGCCTTTCACTCTCTAGCGGGAGGAATGAGCAGTTCTTC; CDR3 protein: CSLSLSSGRNEQFF
D gene: -; V gene: TRBV7-2; J gene: TRBJ2-7; clone size: -; CDR3 DNA: TGTGCCAGCAGCTTAGCCGGGGGTACCTACTACGAGCAGTACTTC; CDR3 protein: CASSLAGGTYYEQYF
D gene: -; V gene: TRBV27; J gene: TRBJ1-5; clone size: many; CDR3 DNA: TGTGCCAGCAGTTTGAGCAGGGCTCAGCCCCAGCATTTT; CDR3 protein: CASSLSRAQPQHF
D gene: TRBD1; V gene: TRBV5-6; J gene: TRBJ2-2; clone size: few; CDR3 DNA: TGTGCCAGCAGCCGGACAGGGATTCGTGCCGGGGAGCTGTTTTTT; CDR3 protein: CASSRTGIRAGELFF
D gene: TRBD1; V gene: TRBV20-1; J gene: TRBJ1-2; clone size: -; CDR3 DNA: TGCAGTGCTAGGTCCGGGACAGAGGGCTACACCTTC; CDR3 protein: CSARSGTEGYTF
D gene: -; V gene: TRBV18; J gene: TRBJ1-2; clone size: many; CDR3 DNA: TGTGCCAGCTCACCCGACACCCTCGAGGGCTATGGCTACACCTTC; CDR3 protein: CASSPDTLEGYGYTF
D gene: TRBD1; V gene: TRBV29-1; J gene: TRBJ2-1; clone size: few; CDR3 DNA: TGCAGCGTTGGCGGACCAGGGGGCAAATACGACAATGAGCAGTTCTTC; CDR3 protein: CSVGGPGGKYDNEQFF
D gene: -; V gene: TRBV7-6; J gene: TRBJ2-5; clone size: many; CDR3 DNA: TGTGCCAGCAGCTTAGCGACGGACCAAGAGACCCAGTACTTC; CDR3 protein: CASSLATDQETQYF
D gene: -; V gene: TRBV20-1; J gene: TRBJ2-1; clone size: many; CDR3 DNA: TGCAGTGCTAGACGGGCGTCAGGGGTCCCTTACAATGAGCAGTTCTTC; CDR3 protein: CSARRASGVPYNEQFF
D gene: -; V gene: TRBV19; J gene: TRBJ1-2; clone size: many; CDR3 DNA: TGTGCCAGTAGTCTACGTCCCGTTTGGGGGCTAGGCTACACCTTC; CDR3 protein: CASSLRPVWGLGYTF
D gene: -; V gene: TRBV11-2; J gene: TRBJ1-1; clone size: many; CDR3 DNA: TGTGCCAGCAGCTTAGGTACCTATGGGGGCACTGAAGCTTTCTTT; CDR3 protein: CASSLGTYGGTEAFF
D gene: -; V gene: TRBV4-2; J gene: TRBJ1-2; clone size: many; CDR3 DNA: TGTGCCAGCAGCCCCCAAGCGGCAGGGAAGGGTTATGGCTACACCTTC; CDR3 protein: CASSPQAAGKGYGYTF
D gene: -; V gene: TRBV6-1; J gene: TRBJ1-1; clone size: few; CDR3 DNA: TGTGCCAGCAGTGAATGGGGGGGATCCACTGAAGCTTTCTTT; CDR3 protein: CASSEWGGSTEAFF
D gene: -; V gene: TRBV28; J gene: TRBJ2-5; clone size: -; CDR3 DNA: TGTGCCAGCAGGGGAGTAAGGAGAGGAGAGACCCAGTACTTC; CDR3 protein: CASRGVRRGETQYF
D gene: -; V gene: TRBV7-8; J gene: TRBJ2-1; clone size: many; CDR3 DNA: TGTGCCAGCAGCTTAGGTAGGGGTATCTCCTACAATGAGCAGTTCTTC; CDR3 protein: CASSLGRGISYNEQFF